The 27 T cell receptor beta chains below all came from one sample that was sequenced in a study of T cell responses to AZD1222 COVID-19 vaccine. TCRdb's copy holds only in-frame clones and misses some; the assay was immunoSEQ multiplex PCR. Found here are 150,000 to 160,000 clones, over 90% of them singletons; the top ten hold approximately 1.4%. Sequenced material: peripheral blood, taken 28 days after the second AZD1222 dose. Source of these receptors: an adult who received the AZD1222 COVID-19 vaccine.

This clone has just one count. This chain uses TRBV5-1 with TRBJ1-2; 11 bases line up with TRBD1. J was trimmed by 4 bases and V by 4 bases; bases with no gene match: 6. The CDR3 has 15 residues. Germline assignment: CDR1 SGHRS and CDR2 YFSETQ. The CDR3 region has the DNA TGCGCCAGCAGCGGAGGACAGGGGGCTACCTATGGCTACACCTTC. This codes for CASSGGQGATYGYTF. Full variable domain (missing parts from reference TRBV5-1 and TRBJ1-2): KAGVTQTPRYLIKTRGQQVTLSCSPISGHRSVSWYQQTPGQGLQFLFEYFSETQRNKGNFPGRFSGRQFSNSRSEMNVSTLELGDSALYLCASSGGQGATYGYTFGSGTRLTVV.

The chain recombines TRBV4-2 with TRBJ2-1, with 8 bases aligning to TRBD2. The CDR3 consists of 15 residues. CDR1 is LGHNA and CDR2 is YNFKEQ in the germline V gene. The J segment lost 8 bases and the V segment lost 5 bases, leaving 11 bases of the junction unmatched. The DNA for the CDR3 is TGTGCCAGCAGCAGCCCGGGACTAGTACGTTATGAGCAGTTCTTC. Its protein is CASSSPGLVRYEQFF.

V gene TRBV30 combines with J gene TRBJ1-1; 7 nucleotides match TRBD1. J was trimmed by 13 bases and V by 0 bases; bases with no gene match: 14. The CDR3 has 14 residues. Looked up from germline, CDR1 is GTSNPN and CDR2 is SVGIG (reference sequence). In DNA, the CDR3 is TGTGCCTGGAGTGTCAGGGGGAACGTTCTAAGCGGTTTCTTT. Amino acids: CAWSVRGNVLSGFF.

The V gene is TRBV2, the J gene TRBJ1-5; D is unclear. The CDR3 spans 15 residues. CDR1 SNHLY and CDR2 FYNNEI come from the germline V gene. Trimming removed 0 bases from V and 3 bases from J, with 9 bases in between. This chain's CDR3 is CASSEALGLNQPQHF. The CDR3 DNA reads as TGTGCCAGCAGTGAAGCGCTGGGCCTCAATCAGCCCCAGCATTTT.

The chain links TRBV19 to TRBJ2-7; D is possibly TRBD1 (5 bases). CDR1 and CDR2 from the germline V gene are LNHDA and SQIVND (reference sequence). Deletions cut 2 bases from V and 2 bases from J, with 19 bases between. This CDR3 has 17 amino acids. The CDR3 protein is CASSIPRRQGRAYEQYF. CDR3 bases: TGTGCCAGTAGTATACCCCGACGGCAGGGTAGAGCCTACGAGCAGTACTTC.

This sequence joins TRBV13 and TRBJ2-2; D is uncertain. The V gene's germline CDR1 is PRHDT and CDR2 FYEKMQ (reference sequence). The CDR3 loop spans 19 amino acids. V shed 5 bases and J shed 4 bases, with 26 bases lying between them. Here the CDR3 reads CASSPFWADKRSGTGELFF. The CDR3, as DNA: TGTGCCAGCAGCCCGTTTTGGGCAGACAAAAGGTCTGGCACCGGGGAGCTGTTTTTT.

The V call is TRBV5-6, the J call TRBJ2-7, with D hard to call. V lost 6 bases and J 0 bases, leaving 13 bases between the germline ends. Germline lookup yields CDR1 SGHDT and CDR2 YYEEEE. This CDR3 has 14 amino acids. This CDR3 reads CASKGSWTSYEQYF. CDR3 DNA: TGTGCCAGCAAGGGAAGCTGGACCTCCTACGAGCAGTACTTC. Supplemented by reference TRBV5-6 and TRBJ2-7, the full variable domain reads DAGVTQSPTHLIKTRGQQVTLRCSPKSGHDTVSWYQQALGQGPQFIFQYYEEEERQRGNFPDRFSGHQFPNYSSELNVNALLLGDSALYLCASKGSWTSYEQYFGPGTRLTVT.

The rearrangement joins TRBV19 to TRBJ1-1; TRBD1 matches at 11 bases. J lost 7 bases, V lost 3 bases, and 1 base had no gene match. Per the germline V gene, CDR1 is LNHDA and CDR2 is SQIVND (reference sequence). The CDR3 contains 13 residues. Written as DNA, the CDR3 is TGTGCCAGTAGTATGGGACAGGGGGTTGAAGCTTTCTTT. It specifies CASSMGQGVEAFF.

The chain has TRBV2 and TRBJ1-1; no clear D. Trimming pared 8 bases from V and 2 bases from J, leaving 24 bases between. Germline-derived CDR1 and CDR2 are SNHLY and FYNNEI. This CDR3 spans 17 amino acids. The CDR3 loop reads CASLYFSKPRDNTEAFF. As DNA, the CDR3 is TGTGCCAGCTTATATTTCTCTAAGCCAAGAGATAACACTGAAGCTTTCTTT. Full variable domain (remainder filled in from reference TRBV2 and TRBJ1-1): EPEVTQTPSHQVTQMGQEVILRCVPISNHLYFYWYRQILGQKVEFLVSFYNNEISEKSEIFDDQFSVERPDGSNFTLKIRSTKLEDSAMYFCASLYFSKPRDNTEAFFGQGTRLTVV.

The chain uses TRBV5-5 and TRBJ1-1; D is perhaps TRBD1 (6 bases). CDR3 length: 16 residues. Germline loops: CDR1 SGHKS, CDR2 YYEKEE (reference sequence). V dropped 0 bases and J dropped 7 bases, with 19 bases sitting between them. In nucleotides, the CDR3 is TGTGCCAGCAGCTTGGGGACCGGGACACTCAGAGGTGAAGCTTTCTTT. Protein product: CASSLGTGTLRGEAFF.

The chain is built from TRBV15 and TRBJ2-1; the match to TRBD2 covers 10 bases. The junction had 4 bases not matched to a gene; V was cut back by 3 bases and J by 5 bases. CDR1 LNHNV and CDR2 YYDKDF come from the germline V gene (reference sequence). The CDR3 length is 15 residues. The CDR3 is CATSSLSGRDNEQFF. In DNA form, the CDR3 reads TGTGCCACCAGCAGCTTGAGCGGGAGGGACAATGAGCAGTTCTTC.

The chain joins TRBV19 to TRBJ1-2; tentative D call: TRBD1 (5 bases). Germline V CDR1 and CDR2: LNHDA, SQIVND (reference sequence). V lost 3 bases, J lost 7 bases, and 9 bases lay in between. This CDR3 comprises 12 residues. The CDR3 loop is CASSIPGRGYTF. The DNA of the CDR3 is TGTGCCAGTAGTATTCCAGGGCGTGGCTACACCTTC.

Concerning this clone itself: The sample holds other DNA sequences that translate to the same CDR3. This chain joins TRBV5-1 and TRBJ1-6; 8 bases map to TRBD1. The CDR3 runs to 14 residues. The V segment lost 0 bases and the J segment 7 bases; nucleotides outside the gene matches: 0. Germline CDR1 is SGHRS and CDR2 is YFSETQ. CDR3 nucleotides: TGCGCCAGCAGCTTGGACAGGGGGAATTCACCCCTCCACTTT. Translated: CASSLDRGNSPLHF.

This chain uses TRBV3-1 (or the pseudogene TRBV3-2) with TRBJ1-2; TRBD1 matches 9 bases. The germline CDR1 and CDR2 sequences are LGHDT and YNNKEL (reference sequence). The CDR3 is 14 residues long. Trimming took 3 bases from V and 7 from J; bases not matched to a gene: 6. CDR3 DNA: TGTGCCAGCAGCCACACCCCGACAGGGGGTGGCTACACCTTC. Protein sequence: CASSHTPTGGGYTF.

The V gene is TRBV27, the J gene TRBJ2-4; 7 positions match TRBD1. V lost 3 bases to trimming and J lost 1 base; unmatched junction nucleotides: 6. The CDR3 runs to 16 residues. Germline-derived CDR1 and CDR2 are MNHEY and SMNVEV (reference sequence). The CDR3 spells CASSLDRLTAKNIQYF. CDR3 DNA sequence: TGTGCCAGCAGTTTGGACAGGTTGACCGCCAAAAACATTCAGTACTTC.

V usage is TRBV27 and J usage is TRBJ1-2; no clear D gene. The CDR3 has 12 amino acids. Germline CDR1 MNHEY, CDR2 SMNVEV (reference sequence). V lost 4 bases and J lost 5, with 8 bases in between. The CDR3 is CASSSDLYGYTF. CDR3 nucleotides: TGTGCCAGCAGTTCTGACTTATATGGCTACACCTTC.

This chain joins TRBV24-1 and TRBJ2-5; weak D call: TRBD2 (5 bases). This CDR3 has 15 amino acids. V lost 5 bases and J lost 2, with 14 bases in between. CDR1 is KGHDR, CDR2 SFDVKD, per germline. This chain's CDR3 is CATSAQSGLQETQYF. CDR3 bases: TGTGCCACCAGTGCCCAAAGCGGCTTGCAAGAGACCCAGTACTTC.

This chain joins TRBV10-1 and TRBJ2-7; 11 bases match TRBD2. V was clipped by 5 bases and J by 3 bases; unmatched bases: 3. CDR3 length: 14 residues. The germline CDR1 and CDR2 sequences are WNHNN and SYGVQD (reference sequence). The CDR3 is CASSLGLAGYEQYF. Written as DNA, the CDR3 is TGCGCCAGCAGTCTCGGACTAGCGGGCTACGAGCAGTACTTC.

The gene calls are TRBV9 and TRBJ2-1, with 8 positions matching TRBD2. Per germline, CDR1 SGDLS and CDR2 YYNGEE. J was trimmed by 10 bases and V by 3 bases; bases with no gene match: 3. CDR3 length equals 12 residues. CDR3 residues: CASSGSGAEQFF. The CDR3 region has the DNA TGTGCCAGCAGCGGTAGCGGGGCGGAGCAGTTCTTC. The full variable domain, completed using reference TRBV9 and TRBJ2-1, is DSGVTQTPKHLITATGQRVTLRCSPRSGDLSVYWYQQSLDQGLQFLIQYYNGEERAKGNILERFSAQQFPDLHSELNLSSLELGDSALYFCASSGSGAEQFFGPGTRLTVL.

J is TRBJ1-2 and V is TRBV28; D is ambiguous. The CDR3 extends over 11 amino acids. Germline V gene data show CDR1 as MDHEN and CDR2 as SYDVKM. V was clipped by 5 bases and J by 7 bases, with 8 bases between them. The CDR3 sequence is CASSHKGGYTF. As DNA, the CDR3 is TGTGCCAGCAGTCATAAGGGTGGCTACACCTTC.

V and J are TRBV19 and TRBJ1-1; D remains unclear. Germline V gene data show CDR1 as LNHDA and CDR2 as SQIVND (reference sequence). The V gene lost 7 bases and the J gene lost 0 bases, with 9 bases spanning the gap. The CDR3 has 13 amino acids. In DNA form, the CDR3 reads TGTGCCAGTAACTATCACATGAACACTGAAGCTTTCTTT. Translation: CASNYHMNTEAFF.

The rearrangement uses TRBV24-1 and TRBJ2-7; perhaps TRBD2 as D (5 bases). The CDR3 length is 13 residues. V was cut by 9 bases and J by 3 bases, with 14 bases left in between. Germline lookup yields CDR1 KGHDR and CDR2 SFDVKD. This CDR3 is CATSPGSNYEQYF. In DNA form, the CDR3 reads TGTGCCACCTCACCGGGATCAAACTACGAGCAGTACTTC.

This chain links TRBV12-3 or TRBV12-4 with TRBJ1-2; D perhaps matches TRBD1 (5 bases). This CDR3 spans 13 amino acids. V was shortened by 6 bases and J by 8 bases, with 16 bases between the two germline ends. CDR3 residues: CASSPVTDLGYTF. CDR3 DNA: TGTGCCAGCAGCCCCGTGACAGATCTGGGCTACACCTTC.

Details on this clone: The same CDR3 is also encoded by other DNA sequences in this sample. This chain uses TRBV15 with TRBJ1-1; D is unclear. The CDR3 is made up of 14 amino acids. The V end was cut by 3 bases, the J end by 6 bases, with 14 bases between. The germline V gene has CDR1 LNHNV and CDR2 YYDKDF (reference sequence). The CDR3 region has the DNA TGTGCCACCAGCAGTCCCCGGGGTGCAGCTGAAGCTTTCTTT. This gives the protein CATSSPRGAAEAFF. The full variable domain, with the rest looked up from reference TRBV15 and TRBJ1-1, is DAMVIQNPRYQVTQFGKPVTLSCSQTLNHNVMYWYQQKSSQAPKLLFHYYDKDFNNEADTPDNFQSRRPNTSFCFLDIRSPGLGDTAMYLCATSSPRGAAEAFFGQGTRLTVV.

This chain links TRBV25-1 with TRBJ1-2; D unresolved. The CDR3 runs to 14 residues. V was cut by 1 base and J by 6 bases, with 12 bases left in between. Germline V gives CDR1 MGHDK, CDR2 SYGVNS. The CDR3: CASSELGWLDGYTF. The DNA of the CDR3 is TGTGCCAGCAGTGAATTGGGGTGGTTGGATGGCTACACCTTC.

V is TRBV3-1 (or the pseudogene TRBV3-2) and J is TRBJ2-5; D uncertain. The CDR3 has 14 residues. Germline V gene data show CDR1 as LGHDT and CDR2 as YNNKEL (reference sequence). Trimming took off 0 bases at V and 6 bases at J, with 11 bases between the two ends. Here the CDR3 reads CASSQEAARKTQYF. The CDR3 DNA is TGTGCCAGCAGCCAAGAGGCTGCGAGGAAGACCCAGTACTTC.

This clone was seen just once. The chain uses TRBV4-1 and TRBJ2-2, with 13 bases lining up with TRBD2. This CDR3 is built from 16 residues. CDR1 is MGHRA and CDR2 is YSYEKL in the germline V gene. The trim removed 2 bases at V and 7 bases at J, leaving 4 bases unmatched. The CDR3 is CASSQRTSGRYGELFF. The CDR3 DNA is TGCGCCAGCAGCCAACGGACTAGCGGGAGATACGGGGAGCTGTTTTTT.